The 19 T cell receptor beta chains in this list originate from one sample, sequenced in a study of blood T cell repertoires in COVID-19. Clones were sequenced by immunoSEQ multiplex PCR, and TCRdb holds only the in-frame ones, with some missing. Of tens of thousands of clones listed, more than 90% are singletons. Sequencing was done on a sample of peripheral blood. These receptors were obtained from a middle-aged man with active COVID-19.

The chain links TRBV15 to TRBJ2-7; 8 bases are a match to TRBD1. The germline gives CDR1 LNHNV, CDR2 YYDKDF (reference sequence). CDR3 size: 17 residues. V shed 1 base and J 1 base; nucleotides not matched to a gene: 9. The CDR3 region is CATSRGGQGALSYEQYF. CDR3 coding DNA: TGTGCCACCAGCAGAGGTGGGCAGGGGGCGTTATCCTACGAGCAGTACTTC.

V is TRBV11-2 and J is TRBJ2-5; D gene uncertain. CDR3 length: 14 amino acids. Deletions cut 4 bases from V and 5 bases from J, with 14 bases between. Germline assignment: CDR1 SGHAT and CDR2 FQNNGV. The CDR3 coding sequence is TGTGCCAGCAGCTGGGCAGGTTCTCTGGAGACCCAGTACTTC. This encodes CASSWAGSLETQYF.

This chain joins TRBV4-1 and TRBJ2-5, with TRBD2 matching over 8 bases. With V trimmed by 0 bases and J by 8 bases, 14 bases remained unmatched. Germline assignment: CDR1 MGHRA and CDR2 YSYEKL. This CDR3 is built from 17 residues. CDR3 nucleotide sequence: TGCGCCAGCAGCCAAGAAGAGTCGGGAGGGATTGGGCGAACCCAGTACTTC. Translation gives CASSQEESGGIGRTQYF.

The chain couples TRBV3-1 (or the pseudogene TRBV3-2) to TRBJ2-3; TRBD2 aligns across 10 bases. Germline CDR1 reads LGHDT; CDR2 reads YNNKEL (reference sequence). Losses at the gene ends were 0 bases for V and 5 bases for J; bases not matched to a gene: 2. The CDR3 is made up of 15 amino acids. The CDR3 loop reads CASSQDERGGDTQYF. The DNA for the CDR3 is TGTGCCAGCAGCCAAGACGAGCGGGGGGGAGATACGCAGTATTTT.

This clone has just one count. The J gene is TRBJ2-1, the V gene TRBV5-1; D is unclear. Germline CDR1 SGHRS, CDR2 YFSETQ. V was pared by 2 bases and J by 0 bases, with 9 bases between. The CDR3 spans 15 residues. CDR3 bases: TGCGCCAGCAGCTTCGAGTCGAGCTCCTACAATGAGCAGTTCTTC. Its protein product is CASSFESSSYNEQFF.

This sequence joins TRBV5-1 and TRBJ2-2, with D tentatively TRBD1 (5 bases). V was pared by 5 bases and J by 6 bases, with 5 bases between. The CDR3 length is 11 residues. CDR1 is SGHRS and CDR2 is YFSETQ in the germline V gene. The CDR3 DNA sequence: TGCGCCAGCAGGGGGCCCGGGGAGCTGTTTTTT. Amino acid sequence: CASRGPGELFF.

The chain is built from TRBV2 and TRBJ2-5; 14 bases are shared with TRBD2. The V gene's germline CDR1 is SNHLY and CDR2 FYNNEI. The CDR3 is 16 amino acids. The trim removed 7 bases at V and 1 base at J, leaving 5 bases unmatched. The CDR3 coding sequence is TGTGCCAGCATCGAGGGACTAGCGGGGGCCCAAGAGACCCAGTACTTC. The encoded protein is CASIEGLAGAQETQYF.

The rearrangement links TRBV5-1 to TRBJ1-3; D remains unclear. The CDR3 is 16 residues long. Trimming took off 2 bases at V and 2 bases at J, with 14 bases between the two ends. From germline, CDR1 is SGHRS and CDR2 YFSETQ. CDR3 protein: CASSLRDQSAGNTIYF. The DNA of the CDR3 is TGCGCCAGCAGCTTACGGGATCAGTCCGCTGGAAACACCATATATTTT.

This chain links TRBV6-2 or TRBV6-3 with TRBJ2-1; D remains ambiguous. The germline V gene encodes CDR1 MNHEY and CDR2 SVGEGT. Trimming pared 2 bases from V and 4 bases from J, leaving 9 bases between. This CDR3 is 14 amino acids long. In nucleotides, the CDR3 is TGTGCCAGCAGTTACGAGCTAGTTTACAATGAGCAGTTCTTC. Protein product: CASSYELVYNEQFF.

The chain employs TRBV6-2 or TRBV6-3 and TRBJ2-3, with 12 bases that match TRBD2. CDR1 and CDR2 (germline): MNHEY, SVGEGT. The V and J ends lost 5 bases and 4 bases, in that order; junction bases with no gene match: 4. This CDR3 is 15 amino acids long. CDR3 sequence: CASSASSGGADTQYF. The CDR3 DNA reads TGTGCCAGCAGTGCCTCTAGCGGGGGGGCAGATACGCAGTATTTT.

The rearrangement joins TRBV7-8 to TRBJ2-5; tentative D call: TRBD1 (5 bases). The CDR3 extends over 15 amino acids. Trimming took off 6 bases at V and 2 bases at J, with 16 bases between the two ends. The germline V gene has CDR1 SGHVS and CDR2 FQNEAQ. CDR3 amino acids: CASRKGVSTQETQYF. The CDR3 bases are TGTGCCAGCAGGAAAGGGGTCAGCACACAAGAGACCCAGTACTTC.

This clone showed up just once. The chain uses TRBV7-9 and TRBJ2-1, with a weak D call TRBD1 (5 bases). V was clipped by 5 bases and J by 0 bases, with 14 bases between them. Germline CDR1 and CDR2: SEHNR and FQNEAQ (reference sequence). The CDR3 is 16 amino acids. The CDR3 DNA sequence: TGTGCCAGCAGCAGGACAACTCCAAGCTCCTACAATGAGCAGTTCTTC. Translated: CASSRTTPSSYNEQFF.

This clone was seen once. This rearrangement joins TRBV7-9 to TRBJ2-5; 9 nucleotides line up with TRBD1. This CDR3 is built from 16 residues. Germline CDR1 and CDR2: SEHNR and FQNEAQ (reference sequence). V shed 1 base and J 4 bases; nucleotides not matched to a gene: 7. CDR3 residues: CASSLVWDRAGETQYF. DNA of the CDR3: TGTGCCAGCAGCTTAGTATGGGACAGGGCAGGAGAGACCCAGTACTTC.

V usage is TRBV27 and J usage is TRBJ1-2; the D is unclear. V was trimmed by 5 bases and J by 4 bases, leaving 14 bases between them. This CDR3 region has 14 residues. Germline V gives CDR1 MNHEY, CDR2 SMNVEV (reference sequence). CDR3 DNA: TGTGCCAGCAGTGCGAACAGCCAATTCTATGGCTACACCTTC. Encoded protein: CASSANSQFYGYTF.

The CDR3 is CASSLAGGDEQYF. CDR3 coding DNA: TGTGCCAGCAGCTTAGCGGGAGGGGACGAGCAGTACTTC. V usage is TRBV11-2 and J usage is TRBJ2-7, with 8 nucleotides matching TRBD2. V was clipped by 1 base and J by 5 bases; unmatched bases: 1. The germline gives CDR1 SGHAT, CDR2 FQNNGV. The CDR3 has 13 residues.

The CDR3 here is CASSVQGGGDSPLHF. Here the CDR3 DNA reads TGTGCCAGCAGCGTCCAAGGGGGAGGGGATTCACCCCTCCACTTT. The chain has TRBV7-2 and TRBJ1-6; TRBD1 is a possible D gene (6 bases). The germline CDR1 and CDR2 sequences are SGHTA and FQGNSA. Trimming took 5 bases from V and 8 from J, leaving 16 bases between them. The length of the CDR3 is 15 residues.

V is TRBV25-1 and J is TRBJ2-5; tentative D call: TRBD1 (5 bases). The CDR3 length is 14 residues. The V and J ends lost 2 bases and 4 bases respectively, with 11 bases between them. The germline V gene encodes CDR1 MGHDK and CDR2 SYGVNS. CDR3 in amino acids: CASSEGKGPETQYF. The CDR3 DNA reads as TGTGCCAGCAGTGAAGGAAAGGGGCCAGAGACCCAGTACTTC.

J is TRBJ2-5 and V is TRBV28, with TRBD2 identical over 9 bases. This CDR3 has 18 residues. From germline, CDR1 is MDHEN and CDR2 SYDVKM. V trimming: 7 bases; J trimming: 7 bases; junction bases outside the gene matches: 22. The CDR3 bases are TGTGCCAGCATTCCGGGCAGTGGCGGGGGGGCAGTCTACTCGACCCAGTACTTC. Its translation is CASIPGSGGGAVYSTQYF.

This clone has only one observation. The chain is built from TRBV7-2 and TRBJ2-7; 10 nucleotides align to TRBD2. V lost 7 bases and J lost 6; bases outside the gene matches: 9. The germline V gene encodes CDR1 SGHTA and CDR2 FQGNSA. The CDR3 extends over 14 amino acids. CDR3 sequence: CASTQGSGGLEQYF. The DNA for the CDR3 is TGTGCCAGCACCCAAGGTAGCGGGGGGCTCGAGCAGTACTTC. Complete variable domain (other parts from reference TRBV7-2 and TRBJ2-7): GAGVSQSPSNKVTEKGKDVELRCDPISGHTALYWYRQSLGQGLEFLIYFQGNSAPDKSGLPSDRFSAERTGGSVSTLTIQRTQQEDSAVYLCASTQGSGGLEQYFGPGTRLTVT.